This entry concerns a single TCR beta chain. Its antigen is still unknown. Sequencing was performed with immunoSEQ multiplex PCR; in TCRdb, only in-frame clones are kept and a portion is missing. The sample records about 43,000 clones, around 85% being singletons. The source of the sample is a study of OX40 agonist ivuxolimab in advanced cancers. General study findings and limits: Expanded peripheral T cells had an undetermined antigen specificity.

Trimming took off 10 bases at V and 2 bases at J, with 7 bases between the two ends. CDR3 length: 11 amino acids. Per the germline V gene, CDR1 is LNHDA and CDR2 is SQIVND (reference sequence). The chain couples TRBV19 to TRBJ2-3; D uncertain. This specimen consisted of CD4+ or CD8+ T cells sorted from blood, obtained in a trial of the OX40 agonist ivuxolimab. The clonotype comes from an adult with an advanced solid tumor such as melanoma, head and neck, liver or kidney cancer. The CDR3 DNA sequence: TGTGCCACCTCAGTCACAGATACGCAGTATTTT. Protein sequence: CATSVTDTQYF. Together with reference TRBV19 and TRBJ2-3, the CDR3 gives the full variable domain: DGGITQSPKYLFRKEGQNVTLSCEQNLNHDAMYWYRQDPGQGLRLIYYSQIVNDFQKGDIAEGYSVSREKKESFPLTVTSAQKNPTAFYLCATSVTDTQYFGPGTRLTVL.